This passage covers 25 T cell receptor beta chains from one sample sequenced in a study of T cells after yellow fever vaccination. TCRdb used MiXCR to reprocess the 5' RACE reads, holding one entry per CDR3 protein. This table holds about 370,000 distinct CDR3 sequences, more than 9% found once. The material was PBMCs, obtained on the day of the first yellow fever vaccination. The receptors were sampled from a man younger than 30 who received the YFV17D yellow fever vaccine.

V usage is TRBV7-9 and J usage is TRBJ2-7; no clear D. The V and J ends lost 8 bases and 3 bases respectively, with 8 bases between them. Germline V gives CDR1 SEHNR, CDR2 FQNEAQ (reference sequence). The CDR3 covers 11 residues. This CDR3 reads CASGVIYEQYV. DNA for the CDR3: TGTGCCAGCGGGGTCATCTACGAGCAGTACGTC.

The chain links TRBV5-1 to TRBJ2-5; TRBD2 agrees at 8 bases. The CDR3 runs 15 residues. The V gene's germline CDR1 is SGHRS and CDR2 YFSETQ. With 0 bases clipped from V and 2 bases from J, the junction kept 3 bases outside the gene matches. Here the CDR3 DNA reads TGCGCCAGCAGCTTGGCGGCTAGCGGGCAAGAGACCCAGTACTTC. Translating it yields CASSLAASGQETQYF.

This rearrangement joins TRBV14 to TRBJ2-5, with 12 bases aligning to TRBD2. Germline CDR1 reads SGHDN; CDR2 reads FVKESK. V lost 4 bases, J lost 3 bases, and 3 bases stayed unmatched. The CDR3 length is 15 residues. The CDR3, as DNA: TGTGCCAGCAGCCTCCGGACTAGCGGGGAAGAGACCCAGTACTTC. Translation gives CASSLRTSGEETQYF.

This clonotype has more than one count but fewer than ten. V usage is TRBV12-3 or TRBV12-4 and J usage is TRBJ1-2; TRBD1 might be the D (5 bases). The V gene lost 4 bases and the J gene lost 4 bases, with 16 bases spanning the gap. There are 15 residues in the CDR3. CDR3 bases: TGTGCCAGCAGTTATTCCGTGTGGGGGATCTATGGCTACACCTTC. It specifies CASSYSVWGIYGYTF.

The chain combines TRBV5-4 with TRBJ1-2, with 7 bases matching TRBD1. The germline gives CDR1 SGHNT, CDR2 YYREEE (reference sequence). The CDR3 totals 11 residues. V was clipped by 4 bases and J by 8 bases; unmatched bases: 2. The CDR3 is CASSGTVGYTF. In nucleotides, the CDR3 is TGTGCCAGCAGCGGGACAGTAGGCTACACCTTC. Supplemented by reference TRBV5-4 and TRBJ1-2, the full variable domain reads ETGVTQSPTHLIKTRGQQVTLRCSSQSGHNTVSWYQQALGQGPQFIFQYYREEENGRGNFPPRFSGLQFPNYSSELNVNALELDDSALYLCASSGTVGYTFGSGTRLTVV.

In its sample, this clonotype was seen a few times. This sequence joins TRBV12-3 or TRBV12-4 and TRBJ1-5; D perhaps matches TRBD1 (6 bases). The germline V and J ends were trimmed by 1 base and 4 bases, with 11 bases remaining between them. The CDR3 consists of 15 residues. The CDR3 DNA follows: TGTGCCAGCAGTTTAGGGGGGGGGGCGAATCAGCCCCAGCATTTT. Translation gives CASSLGGGANQPQHF.

The V gene is TRBV7-2, the J gene TRBJ2-4, with D unclear. The V gene lost 3 bases and the J gene lost 5 bases, with 11 bases spanning the gap. Germline CDR1 SGHTA, CDR2 FQGNSA. This CDR3 has 14 amino acids. CDR3 in amino acids: CASSFHGQENIQYF. Written as DNA, the CDR3 is TGTGCCAGCAGCTTTCATGGGCAGGAAAACATTCAGTACTTC.

The chain couples TRBV11-2 to TRBJ2-1, with 9 nucleotides matching TRBD2. The ends lost 5 bases at V and 12 bases at J; junction bases unmatched: 17. Germline-derived CDR1 and CDR2 are SGHAT and FQNNGV. This CDR3 contains 16 residues. The CDR3 coding sequence is TGTGCCAGCAGCCTCGGGGCTAGCGGGGACTACCTGGGGCAGTTCTTC. This encodes CASSLGASGDYLGQFF.

This clonotype has a handful of counts. The J gene is TRBJ1-1, the V gene TRBV4-3, with D perhaps TRBD1 (6 bases). The CDR3 is 14 amino acids. The V end lost 4 bases, the J end lost 6 bases, and 15 bases lay between the germline ends. Germline V gene data show CDR1 as LGHNA and CDR2 as YSLEER. The DNA for the CDR3 is TGCGCCAGCAGCCTAGGGGGAGGGAGCCCTGAAGCTTTCTTT. Its translation: CASSLGGGSPEAFF.

This chain joins TRBV19 and TRBJ2-2; 7 nucleotides align to TRBD2. Germline trimming cut 7 bases from V and 2 bases from J; bases unmatched to any gene: 7. Germline CDR1 LNHDA, CDR2 SQIVND (reference sequence). This CDR3 is built from 15 residues. In nucleotides, the CDR3 is TGTGCCAGTATTTATGCGGGAGCTAACACCGGGGAGCTGTTTTTT. Protein: CASIYAGANTGELFF.

The rearrangement uses TRBV12-3 or TRBV12-4 and TRBJ2-7; TRBD2 aligns across 8 bases. J gave up 4 bases and V 3 bases, and 8 bases lay outside the gene matches. This CDR3 has 15 amino acids. CDR3 residues: CASSFVLAGLYEQYV. DNA for the CDR3: TGTGCCAGCAGTTTCGTTCTAGCGGGCTTATACGAGCAGTACGTC.

The V and J genes are TRBV19 and TRBJ2-1, with TRBD1 identical over 7 bases. The junction had 3 bases not matched to a gene; V was cut back by 3 bases and J by 4 bases. This CDR3 has 14 residues. CDR1 and CDR2 from the germline V gene are LNHDA and SQIVND (reference sequence). The CDR3 loop reads CASSIRGQYNEQFF. CDR3 coding DNA: TGTGCCAGTAGTATTAGGGGGCAGTACAATGAGCAGTTCTTC.

This clonotype was recorded a few times. This chain uses TRBV4-3 with TRBJ1-4; a weak D match, TRBD1 (6 bases). V was clipped by 1 base and J by 6 bases, with 15 bases between them. This CDR3 has 16 amino acids. Germline assignment: CDR1 LGHNA and CDR2 YSLEER. The CDR3 DNA reads as TGCGCCAGCAGCCAAGGGGCCCCACAGGGTTATGAAAAACTGTTTTTT. It translates to CASSQGAPQGYEKLFF.

This chain links TRBV7-2 with TRBJ2-1, with D uncertain. The CDR3 runs 14 residues. Between the trimmed V and J ends, which lost 1 base and 3 bases, there was a span of 7 bases. Germline lookup yields CDR1 SGHTA and CDR2 FQGNSA. Here the CDR3 reads CASSLGWGYNEQFF. The CDR3 DNA reads TGTGCCAGCAGCTTAGGTTGGGGCTACAATGAGCAGTTCTTC. The full variable domain, its missing parts supplied by reference TRBV7-2 and TRBJ2-1, is GAGVSQSPSNKVTEKGKDVELRCDPISGHTALYWYRQSLGQGLEFLIYFQGNSAPDKSGLPSDRFSAERTGGSVSTLTIQRTQQEDSAVYLCASSLGWGYNEQFFGPGTRLTVL.

This clonotype was picked up a small number of times. The CDR3 nucleotides are TGTGCCAGCAGCTTCGGAGCGGGGCGATCGAACACCGGGGAGCTGTTTTTT. This gives the protein CASSFGAGRSNTGELFF. The rearrangement uses TRBV7-2 and TRBJ2-2, with 7 nucleotides matching TRBD2. V lost 3 bases to trimming and J lost 0 bases; unmatched junction nucleotides: 7. Germline CDR1 is SGHTA and CDR2 is FQGNSA. The CDR3 is made up of 17 amino acids.

The genes are TRBV7-3 and TRBJ2-1; 8 bases match TRBD1. Per the germline V gene, CDR1 is SGHTA and CDR2 is FQGTGA. Unmatched junction bases numbered 8, after V lost 2 bases and J lost 5 bases. The CDR3 consists of 16 residues. The CDR3 region is CASSLETGGFNNEQFF. Here the CDR3 DNA reads TGTGCCAGCAGCTTAGAAACAGGGGGTTTCAACAATGAGCAGTTCTTC.

The rearrangement joins TRBV28 to TRBJ2-1, with D uncertain. CDR3 length: 13 amino acids. Trimming cost V 7 bases and J 4 bases, with 11 bases left between them. Germline V gives CDR1 MDHEN, CDR2 SYDVKM. The CDR3: CASTGVPYNEQFF. The CDR3 DNA is TGTGCCAGCACCGGCGTCCCATACAATGAGCAGTTCTTC. The whole variable domain, remainder taken from reference TRBV28 and TRBJ2-1, is DVKVTQSSRYLVKRTGEKVFLECVQDMDHENMFWYRQDPGLGLRLIYFSYDVKMKEKGDIPEGYSVSREKKERFSLILESASTNQTSMYLCASTGVPYNEQFFGPGTRLTVL.

Only a few counts were recorded for this clonotype. The genes are TRBV2 and TRBJ2-5; D not resolved. The V end lost 5 bases, the J end lost 5 bases, and 12 bases lay between the germline ends. The CDR3 is 13 amino acids. The germline CDR1 and CDR2 sequences are SNHLY and FYNNEI. Written as DNA, the CDR3 is TGTGCCAGCAGTTATACACTGGGGGAGACCCAGTACTTC. Residues: CASSYTLGETQYF.

This clonotype was seen more than once but under ten times. The V gene is TRBV5-1, the J gene TRBJ1-1, with a weak D call TRBD1 (6 bases). V was clipped by 5 bases and J by 0 bases, with 17 bases between them. There are 16 residues in the CDR3. CDR1 and CDR2 (germline): SGHRS, YFSETQ. The CDR3 nucleotides are TGCGCCAGCAGAGGCCAGGGGTCTCTTTTGAACACTGAAGCTTTCTTT. Encoded protein: CASRGQGSLLNTEAFF.

The table lists this clonotype with many counts. J is TRBJ1-1 and V is TRBV5-1; 7 nucleotides align to TRBD1. Germline loops: CDR1 SGHRS, CDR2 YFSETQ. The length of the CDR3 is 16 residues. J was trimmed by 6 bases and V by 4 bases; bases with no gene match: 15. The CDR3 loop reads CASSPTQRQGDAEAFF. The CDR3 DNA sequence: TGCGCCAGCAGCCCCACGCAGAGACAGGGCGACGCTGAAGCTTTCTTT. Full variable domain (outside the CDR3, taken from reference TRBV5-1 and TRBJ1-1): KAGVTQTPRYLIKTRGQQVTLSCSPISGHRSVSWYQQTPGQGLQFLFEYFSETQRNKGNFPGRFSGRQFSNSRSEMNVSTLELGDSALYLCASSPTQRQGDAEAFFGQGTRLTVV.

This rearrangement joins TRBV4-1 to TRBJ2-1; TRBD1 is a possible D gene (5 bases). Germline CDR1 is MGHRA and CDR2 is YSYEKL. The ends were cut back, 3 bases at V and 3 bases at J, with 12 bases in the middle. The CDR3 loop spans 15 amino acids. The CDR3 spells CASSHPGHNYNEQFF. CDR3 nucleotides: TGCGCCAGCAGCCACCCCGGACACAACTACAATGAGCAGTTCTTC.

This clonotype has a handful of counts. J is TRBJ1-1 and V is TRBV27; no reliable D call. The germline CDR1 and CDR2 sequences are MNHEY and SMNVEV (reference sequence). Trimming cost V 6 bases and J 10 bases, with 15 bases left between them. This CDR3 is 12 amino acids long. CDR3 sequence (DNA): TGTGCCAGCAGGGAGGGCCTTGGGGTAGCTTTCTTT. Residues: CASREGLGVAFF.

This chain joins TRBV29-1 and TRBJ2-3; TRBD2 matches at 7 bases. Trimming at V came to 3 bases and at J to 5 bases, leaving 2 bases not matched to a gene. Germline CDR1 reads SQVTM; CDR2 reads ANQGSEA. This CDR3 spans 12 amino acids. The CDR3 protein is CSVEWEGDTQYF. The DNA of the CDR3 is TGCAGCGTTGAGTGGGAGGGAGATACGCAGTATTTT.

This chain uses TRBV5-1 with TRBJ2-5, with D perhaps TRBD2 (5 bases). Germline CDR1 is SGHRS and CDR2 is YFSETQ. V was shortened by 6 bases and J by 4 bases, with 19 bases between the two germline ends. This CDR3 spans 15 amino acids. The CDR3 spells CASTLGASLGETQYF. The CDR3 DNA reads TGCGCCAGCACCCTTGGTGCTAGCCTGGGAGAGACCCAGTACTTC.

This chain links TRBV12-3 or TRBV12-4 with TRBJ1-1; TRBD1 aligns across 7 bases. The CDR3 sequence is 14 residues long. The trim removed 6 bases at V and 1 base at J, leaving 5 bases unmatched. The DNA for the CDR3 is TGTGCCAGCAGCTGGGGACAGACGAACACTGAAGCTTTCTTT. It yields the protein CASSWGQTNTEAFF.